The sequence of this T cell receptor (beta chain) was determined in a study of cytotoxic CD8 clonotypes in ibrutinib-treated CLL. Study-wide background: The patients comprised about a dozen relapsed/refractory and about 16 treatment-naive cases, approximately 17 IGHV unmutated.

This clone has more than one count but fewer than ten. The data were produced by immunoSEQ multiplex PCR, yet TCRdb's version contains in-frame clones alone and is incomplete. The sample holds over 120,000 clones; approximately 80% are singletons and the top ten take 7.6%. The V and J ends lost 6 bases and 2 bases respectively, with 16 bases between them. In germline, CDR1 is SGHTA, CDR2 FQGNSA. The CDR3 totals 15 residues. The sample was PBMCs, taken after 36 months of ibrutinib treatment. The rearrangement uses TRBV7-2 and TRBJ1-2; a weak D match, TRBD1 (5 bases). The origin of this receptor is a human donor with chronic lymphocytic leukemia. The CDR3 coding sequence is TGTGCCAGCAGTCCCAGGGCCCGGAGGAACTATGGCTACACCTTC. This codes for CASSPRARRNYGYTF.